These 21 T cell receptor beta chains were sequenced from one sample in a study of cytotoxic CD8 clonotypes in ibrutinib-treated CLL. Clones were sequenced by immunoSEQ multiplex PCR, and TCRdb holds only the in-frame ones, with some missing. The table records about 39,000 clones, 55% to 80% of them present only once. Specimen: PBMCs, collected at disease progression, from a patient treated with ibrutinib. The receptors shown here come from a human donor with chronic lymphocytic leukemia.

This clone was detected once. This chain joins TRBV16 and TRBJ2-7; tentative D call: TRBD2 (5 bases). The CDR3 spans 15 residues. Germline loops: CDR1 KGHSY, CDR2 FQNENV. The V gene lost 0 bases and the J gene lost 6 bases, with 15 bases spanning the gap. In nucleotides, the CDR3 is TGTGCCAGCAGCCAATCGCCCCGGGGTAACGGCGAGCAGTACTTC. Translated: CASSQSPRGNGEQYF.

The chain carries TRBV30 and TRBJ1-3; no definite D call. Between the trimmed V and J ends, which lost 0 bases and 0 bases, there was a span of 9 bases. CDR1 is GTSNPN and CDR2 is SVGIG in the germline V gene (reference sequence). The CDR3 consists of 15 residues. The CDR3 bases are TGTGCCTGGAGTGTCGGGGTTAACTCTGGAAACACCATATATTTT. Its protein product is CAWSVGVNSGNTIYF.

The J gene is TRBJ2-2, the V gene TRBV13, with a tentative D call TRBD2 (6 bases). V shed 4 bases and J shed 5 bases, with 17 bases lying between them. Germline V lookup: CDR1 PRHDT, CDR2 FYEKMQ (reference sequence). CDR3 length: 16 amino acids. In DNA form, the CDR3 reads TGTGCCAGCAGCTACCTTGGGACTGCACGTACCGGGGAGCTGTTTTTT. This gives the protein CASSYLGTARTGELFF.

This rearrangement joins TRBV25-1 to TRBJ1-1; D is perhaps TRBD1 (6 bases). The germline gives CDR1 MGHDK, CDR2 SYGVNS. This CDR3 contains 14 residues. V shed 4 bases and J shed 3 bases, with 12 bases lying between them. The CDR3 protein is CASSGGRGYTEAFF. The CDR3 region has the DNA TGTGCCAGCAGTGGGGGGCGAGGGTACACTGAAGCTTTCTTT.

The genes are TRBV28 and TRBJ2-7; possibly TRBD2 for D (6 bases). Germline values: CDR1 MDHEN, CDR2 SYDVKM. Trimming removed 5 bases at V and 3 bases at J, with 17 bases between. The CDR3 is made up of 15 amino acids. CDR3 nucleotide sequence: TGTGCCAGCAGTCCGCCCGGGACTCCTATCTACGAGCAGTACTTC. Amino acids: CASSPPGTPIYEQYF.

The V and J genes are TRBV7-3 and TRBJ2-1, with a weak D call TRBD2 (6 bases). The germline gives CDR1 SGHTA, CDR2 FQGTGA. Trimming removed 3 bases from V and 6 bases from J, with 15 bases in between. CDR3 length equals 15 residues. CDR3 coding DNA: TGTGCCAGCAGCTTTGTTCGAGCGGGCGGCAATGAGCAGTTCTTC. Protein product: CASSFVRAGGNEQFF.

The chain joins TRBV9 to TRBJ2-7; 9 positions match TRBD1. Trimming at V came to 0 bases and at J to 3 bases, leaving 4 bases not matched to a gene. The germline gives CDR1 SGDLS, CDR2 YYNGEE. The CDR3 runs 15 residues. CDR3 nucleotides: TGTGCCAGCAGCGTAGGTGGGGGACAGGGCTACGAGCAGTACTTC. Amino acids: CASSVGGGQGYEQYF.

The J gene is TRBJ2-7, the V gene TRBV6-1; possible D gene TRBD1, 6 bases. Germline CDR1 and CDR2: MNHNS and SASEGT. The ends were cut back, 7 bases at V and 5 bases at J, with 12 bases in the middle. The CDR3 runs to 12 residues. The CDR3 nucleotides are TGTGCCAGCAAGAAACAGGGTCACGAGCAGTACTTC. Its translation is CASKKQGHEQYF.

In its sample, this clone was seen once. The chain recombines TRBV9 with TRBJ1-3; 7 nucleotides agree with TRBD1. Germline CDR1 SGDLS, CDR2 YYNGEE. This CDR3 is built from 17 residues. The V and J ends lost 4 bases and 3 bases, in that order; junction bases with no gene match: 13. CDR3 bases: TGTGCCAGCAGCTCCCGATTCGACAGGGTTGATGGAAACACCATATATTTT. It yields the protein CASSSRFDRVDGNTIYF. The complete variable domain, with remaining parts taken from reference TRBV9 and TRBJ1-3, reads DSGVTQTPKHLITATGQRVTLRCSPRSGDLSVYWYQQSLDQGLQFLIQYYNGEERAKGNILERFSAQQFPDLHSELNLSSLELGDSALYFCASSSRFDRVDGNTIYFGEGSWLTVV.

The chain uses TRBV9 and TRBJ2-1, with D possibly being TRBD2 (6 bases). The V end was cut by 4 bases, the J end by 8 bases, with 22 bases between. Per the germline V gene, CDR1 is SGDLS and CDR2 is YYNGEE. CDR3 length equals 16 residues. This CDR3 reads CASSLRDSVGFDEQFF. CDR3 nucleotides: TGTGCCAGCAGCCTTAGGGACTCCGTGGGATTCGATGAGCAGTTCTTC. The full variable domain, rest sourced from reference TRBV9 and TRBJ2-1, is DSGVTQTPKHLITATGQRVTLRCSPRSGDLSVYWYQQSLDQGLQFLIQYYNGEERAKGNILERFSAQQFPDLHSELNLSSLELGDSALYFCASSLRDSVGFDEQFFGPGTRLTVL.

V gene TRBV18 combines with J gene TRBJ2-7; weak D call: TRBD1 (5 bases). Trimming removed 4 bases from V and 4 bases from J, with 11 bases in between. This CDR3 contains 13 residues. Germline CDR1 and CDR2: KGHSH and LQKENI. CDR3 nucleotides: TGTGCCAGCTCACTGCAGGGTGGATACGAGCAGTACTTC. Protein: CASSLQGGYEQYF.

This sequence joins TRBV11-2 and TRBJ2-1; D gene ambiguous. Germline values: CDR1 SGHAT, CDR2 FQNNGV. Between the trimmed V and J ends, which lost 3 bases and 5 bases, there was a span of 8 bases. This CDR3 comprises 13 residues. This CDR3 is CASSFSSDNEQFF. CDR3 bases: TGTGCCAGCAGCTTCAGCTCAGACAATGAGCAGTTCTTC.

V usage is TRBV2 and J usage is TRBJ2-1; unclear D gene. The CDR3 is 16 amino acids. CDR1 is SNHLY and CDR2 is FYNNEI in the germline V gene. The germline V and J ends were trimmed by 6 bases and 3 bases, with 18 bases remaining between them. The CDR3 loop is CASSVALARVYNEQFF. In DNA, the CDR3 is TGTGCCAGCAGCGTTGCTTTAGCAAGGGTCTACAATGAGCAGTTCTTC.

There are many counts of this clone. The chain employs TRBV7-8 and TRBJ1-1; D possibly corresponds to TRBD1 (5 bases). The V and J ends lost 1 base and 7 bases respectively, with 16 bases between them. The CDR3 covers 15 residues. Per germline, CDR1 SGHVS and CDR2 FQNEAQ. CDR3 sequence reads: CASSLVNFGQGEAFF. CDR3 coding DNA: TGTGCCAGCAGCTTAGTTAACTTCGGGCAGGGTGAAGCTTTCTTT.

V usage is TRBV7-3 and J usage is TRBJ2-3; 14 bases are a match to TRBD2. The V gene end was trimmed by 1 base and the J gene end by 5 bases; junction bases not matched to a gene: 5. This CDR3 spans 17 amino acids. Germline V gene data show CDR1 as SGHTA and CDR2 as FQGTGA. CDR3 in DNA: TGTGCCAGCAGCTTAATGGGACTAGCGGGAGAGGGAGATACGCAGTATTTT. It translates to CASSLMGLAGEGDTQYF.

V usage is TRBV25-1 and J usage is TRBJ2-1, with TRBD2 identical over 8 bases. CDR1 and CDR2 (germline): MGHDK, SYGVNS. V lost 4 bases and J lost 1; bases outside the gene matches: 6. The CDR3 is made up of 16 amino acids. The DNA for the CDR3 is TGTGCCAGCAGTGGGGGACTAGTAATGTCCTACAATGAGCAGTTCTTC. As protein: CASSGGLVMSYNEQFF.

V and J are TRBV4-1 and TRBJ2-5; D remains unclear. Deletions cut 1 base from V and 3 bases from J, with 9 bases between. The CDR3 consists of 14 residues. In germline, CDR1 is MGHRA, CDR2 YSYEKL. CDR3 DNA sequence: TGCGCCAGCAGCCAAGTGGGTAGTGAAGAGACCCAGTACTTC. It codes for CASSQVGSEETQYF.

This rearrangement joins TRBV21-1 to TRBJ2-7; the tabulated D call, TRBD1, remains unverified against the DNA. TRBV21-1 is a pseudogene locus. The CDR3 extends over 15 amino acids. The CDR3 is CASSNDRGWSSEQYF. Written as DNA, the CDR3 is TGTGCCAGCAGCAACGACAGGGGATGGTCAAGCGAGCAGTACTTC.

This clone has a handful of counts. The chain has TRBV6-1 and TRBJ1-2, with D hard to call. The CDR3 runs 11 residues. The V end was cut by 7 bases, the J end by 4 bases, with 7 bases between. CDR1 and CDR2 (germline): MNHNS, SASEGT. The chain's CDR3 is CASNEGYGYTF. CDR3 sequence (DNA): TGTGCCAGCAATGAGGGCTATGGCTACACCTTC.

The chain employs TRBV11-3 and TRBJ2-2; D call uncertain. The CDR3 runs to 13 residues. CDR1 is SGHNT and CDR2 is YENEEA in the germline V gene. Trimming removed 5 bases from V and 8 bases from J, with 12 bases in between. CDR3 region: CASSTDPLGELFF. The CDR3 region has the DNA TGTGCCAGCAGCACGGACCCTCTTGGGGAGCTGTTTTTT.

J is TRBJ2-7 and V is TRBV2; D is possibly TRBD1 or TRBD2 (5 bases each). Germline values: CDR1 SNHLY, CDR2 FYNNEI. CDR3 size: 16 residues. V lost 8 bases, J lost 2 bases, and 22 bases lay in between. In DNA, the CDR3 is TGTGCCAGCCCCCTCCTGCGAGGGGAAGGCACCTACGAGCAGTACTTC. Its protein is CASPLLRGEGTYEQYF.